This T cell receptor beta chain was captured by sequencing in a study of T cell repertoires in cytomegalovirus infection. Study details: Researchers turned to recently identified HLA-C-restricted CMV epitopes as well as well-studied HLA-B-restricted ones.

MiXCR, run by TCRdb on the reads, gives a single entry per CDR3 protein. Of about 770,000 distinct CDR3 sequences listed, around 29% are singletons. Trimming removed 7 bases from V and 3 bases from J; junction bases left unmatched: 11. The CDR3 length is 15 residues. Germline V gives CDR1 MDHEN, CDR2 SYDVKM. On this clonotype: Antigen unknown.

The receptor's source is a human donor in good health (CMV status not recorded). Some clones in this sample may be carry-over from other donors' samples. This chain links TRBV28 with TRBJ2-7, with 8 nucleotides matching TRBD2. This sample comprised cultured CD8+ T cells from PBMCs, obtained from culture after CMV antigen stimulation. The CDR3 region has the DNA TGTGCCAGCAACCATTACGAGCGGGGGAACTACGAGCAGTACGTC. Its protein is CASNHYERGNYEQYV.